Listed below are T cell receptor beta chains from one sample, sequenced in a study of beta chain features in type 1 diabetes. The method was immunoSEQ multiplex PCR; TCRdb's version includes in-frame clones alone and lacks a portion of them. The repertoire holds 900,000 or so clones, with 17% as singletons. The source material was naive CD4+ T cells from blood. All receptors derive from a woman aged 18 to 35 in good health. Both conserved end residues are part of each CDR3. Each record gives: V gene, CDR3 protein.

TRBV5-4,CASSLGARGGGEYNEQFF
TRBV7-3,CASSLDRGGPNQPQHF
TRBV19,CASSIVSSSGANVLTF
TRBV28,CATRTLAQPEQYF
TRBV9,CASSGGRADTDTQYF
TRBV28,CASSAGGRELFF
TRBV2,CASSGTGSLSYEQYF
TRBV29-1,CSIRTGVNYGYTF
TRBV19,CASSVGTSGTRDTQYF
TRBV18,CASSPDPGSAYEQYF
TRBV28,CASSLRWGGLISTDTQYF
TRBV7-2,CASTLGTGYRYEQYF
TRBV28,CASSQPGLAAAEQFF
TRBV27,CASSTLGTGVSYEQYF
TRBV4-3,CASSQDTGTRFNEQFF
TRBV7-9,CASSTDSYSNQPQHF
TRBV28,CASRIAGERLEQYF
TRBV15,CATSRQTGSGNEQFF
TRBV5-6,CASSLWRSAQRGTGELFF
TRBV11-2,CASSARTDSSYEQYF
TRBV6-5,CASSYSGNTNTGELFF
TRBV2,CASSEARATSGNTIYF
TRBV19,CASSILPGAASGANVLTF
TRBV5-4,CASSPEYGNTEAFF